A selection of T cell receptor beta chains follows, all from one sample in a study of T cells after posttransplantation cyclophosphamide. Here immunoSEQ multiplex PCR was the method, and the copy in TCRdb shows in-frame clones only, minus some. Of 50,000 to 60,000 clones in the sample, approximately 94% were seen once. Sequencing input: PBMCs. The origin of the receptors is a woman under 40 in good health and a related stem cell transplant donor. The CDR3 runs from the conserved cysteine through the conserved F or W. The D gene is left open where the match is weak. Rows may omit the clone size; those that give it use once, few, many or a size class.

>13|TRBV4-1|-|TRBJ2-7|-
CASSRTRVDEQYF
TGCGCCAGCAGCCGCACTCGAGTCGACGAGCAGTACTTC
>15|TRBV6-4|TRBD2|TRBJ2-1|-
CASSEGTTGGDEQFF
TGTGCCAGCAGTGAAGGGACTACCGGCGGTGATGAGCAGTTCTTC
>13|TRBV19|TRBD1|TRBJ1-1|-
CASRGTVNTEAFF
TGTGCCAGTAGAGGGACAGTGAACACTGAAGCTTTCTTT
>17|TRBV4-1|TRBD2|TRBJ2-1|few
CASSQLAGLAGAREQFF
TGCGCCAGCAGCCAATTAGCGGGACTAGCGGGGGCACGTGAGCAGTTCTTC
>15|TRBV5-1|TRBD1|TRBJ1-4|-
CASSFLTGGNEKLFF
TGCGCCAGCAGCTTTCTGACAGGGGGCAACGAAAAACTGTTTTTT
>14|TRBV4-3|TRBD2|TRBJ2-1|-
CASSQAGGRNEQFF
TGCGCCAGCAGCCAAGCGGGGGGAAGGAATGAGCAGTTCTTC
>13|TRBV4-1|TRBD2|TRBJ2-1|-
CASSKRGGNEQFF
TGCGCCAGCAGTAAGCGGGGGGGCAATGAGCAGTTCTTC
>15|TRBV2|TRBD2|TRBJ2-5|-
CASSETSGGSGTQYF
TGTGCCAGCAGTGAAACTAGCGGGGGGTCGGGGACCCAGTACTTC
>18|TRBV28|TRBD2|TRBJ2-3|-
CASSLPASGGENTDTQYF
TGTGCCAGCAGTTTACCCGCTAGCGGGGGAGAGAACACAGATACGCAGTATTTT
>14|TRBV9|TRBD1|TRBJ2-4|-
CASSIGTGMNIQYF
TGTGCCAGCAGCATTGGGACAGGGATGAACATTCAGTACTTC
>17|TRBV2|TRBD2|TRBJ2-3|-
CAIPVNTGLAGTDTQYF
TGTGCCATCCCGGTAAACACGGGACTAGCGGGGACAGATACGCAGTATTTT
>14|TRBV19|TRBD1|TRBJ1-1|-
CASSITGQGSEAFF
TGTGCCAGTAGTATAACAGGACAGGGGTCCGAAGCTTTCTTT
>14|TRBV7-8|TRBD1|TRBJ2-5|few
CASNVQGVQETQYF
TGTGCCAGCAATGTCCAGGGGGTCCAAGAGACCCAGTACTTC
>12|TRBV29-1|-|TRBJ2-2|-
CSVVRNTGELFF
TGCAGCGTTGTCAGGAACACCGGGGAGCTGTTTTTT
>14|TRBV5-1|TRBD1|TRBJ2-7|-
CASSLESRGREQYF
TGCGCCAGCAGCTTGGAAAGCAGGGGGCGCGAGCAGTACTTC
>12|TRBV30|TRBD1|TRBJ1-1|-
CAWTPGQGRAFF
TGTGCCTGGACTCCGGGACAGGGGAGGGCTTTCTTT
>11|TRBV19|-|TRBJ1-1|-
CASNFAGGAFF
TGTGCCAGTAACTTCGCGGGAGGAGCTTTCTTT